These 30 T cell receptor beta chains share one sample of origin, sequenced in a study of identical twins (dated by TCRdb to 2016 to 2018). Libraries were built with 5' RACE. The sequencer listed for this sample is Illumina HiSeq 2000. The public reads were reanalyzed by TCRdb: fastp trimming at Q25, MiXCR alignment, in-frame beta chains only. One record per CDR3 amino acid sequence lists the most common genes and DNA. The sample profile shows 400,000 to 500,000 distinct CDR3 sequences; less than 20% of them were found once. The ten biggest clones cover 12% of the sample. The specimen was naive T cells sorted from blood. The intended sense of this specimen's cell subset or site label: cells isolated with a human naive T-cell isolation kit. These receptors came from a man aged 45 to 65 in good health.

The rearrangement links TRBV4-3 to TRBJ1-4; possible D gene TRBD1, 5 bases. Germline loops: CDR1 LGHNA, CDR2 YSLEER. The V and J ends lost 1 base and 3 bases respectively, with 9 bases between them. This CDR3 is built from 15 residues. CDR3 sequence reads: CASSQGDRANEKLFF. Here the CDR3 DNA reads TGCGCCAGCAGCCAAGGGGACCGCGCTAATGAAAAACTGTTTTTT.

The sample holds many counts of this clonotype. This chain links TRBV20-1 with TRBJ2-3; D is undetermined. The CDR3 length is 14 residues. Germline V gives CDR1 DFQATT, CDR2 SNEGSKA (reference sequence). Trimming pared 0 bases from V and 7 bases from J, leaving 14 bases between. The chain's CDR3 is CSARDGVSLNTQYF. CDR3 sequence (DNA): TGCAGTGCTAGAGATGGAGTTTCCCTGAATACGCAGTATTTT.

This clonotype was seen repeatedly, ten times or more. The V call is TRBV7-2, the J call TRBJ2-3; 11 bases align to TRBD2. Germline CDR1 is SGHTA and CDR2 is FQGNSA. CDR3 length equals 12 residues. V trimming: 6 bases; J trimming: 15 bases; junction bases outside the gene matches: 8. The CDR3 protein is CASSETSGTQYF. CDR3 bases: TGTGCCAGCAGTGAGACTAGCGGGACCCAATATTTT.

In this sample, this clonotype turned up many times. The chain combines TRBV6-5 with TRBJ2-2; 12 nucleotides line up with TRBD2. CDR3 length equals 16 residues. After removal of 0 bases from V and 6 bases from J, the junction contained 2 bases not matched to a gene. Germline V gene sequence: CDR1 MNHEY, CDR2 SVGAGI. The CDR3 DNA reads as TGTGCCAGCAGTTACTCCCTAGCGGGAGGGTCCGGGGAGCTGTTTTTT. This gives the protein CASSYSLAGGSGELFF.

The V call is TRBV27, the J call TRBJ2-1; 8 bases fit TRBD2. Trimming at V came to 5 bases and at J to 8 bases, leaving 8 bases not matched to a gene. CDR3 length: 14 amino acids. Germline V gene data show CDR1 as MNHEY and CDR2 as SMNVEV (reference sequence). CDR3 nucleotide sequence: TGTGCCAGCAGTCCACGACTAGCGTGGGATGAGCAGTTCTTC. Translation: CASSPRLAWDEQFF.

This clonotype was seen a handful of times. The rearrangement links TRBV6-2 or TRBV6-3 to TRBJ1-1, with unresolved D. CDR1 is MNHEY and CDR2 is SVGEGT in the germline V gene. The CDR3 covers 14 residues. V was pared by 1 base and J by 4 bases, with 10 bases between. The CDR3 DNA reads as TGTGCCAGCAGTTACTACGGTTTTAGCACTGAAGCTTTCTTT. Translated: CASSYYGFSTEAFF.

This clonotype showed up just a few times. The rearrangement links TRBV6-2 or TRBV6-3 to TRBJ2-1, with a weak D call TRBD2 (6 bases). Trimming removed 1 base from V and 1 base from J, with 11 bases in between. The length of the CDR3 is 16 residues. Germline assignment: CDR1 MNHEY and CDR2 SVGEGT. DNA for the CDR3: TGTGCCAGCAGTTACTGGTCTAGCGTATCCTACAATGAGCAGTTCTTC. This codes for CASSYWSSVSYNEQFF.

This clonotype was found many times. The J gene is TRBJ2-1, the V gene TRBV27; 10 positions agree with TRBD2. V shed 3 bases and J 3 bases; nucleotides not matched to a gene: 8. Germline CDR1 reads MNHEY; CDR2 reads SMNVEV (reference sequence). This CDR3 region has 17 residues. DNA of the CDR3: TGTGCCAGCAGTTTGGGTAGCGGGGGGATCTTCTACAATGAGCAGTTCTTC. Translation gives CASSLGSGGIFYNEQFF.

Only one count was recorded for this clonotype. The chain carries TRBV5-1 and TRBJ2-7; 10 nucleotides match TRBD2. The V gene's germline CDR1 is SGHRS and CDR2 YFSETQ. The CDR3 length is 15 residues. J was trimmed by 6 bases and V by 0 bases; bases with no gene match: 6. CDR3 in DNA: TGCGCCAGCAGCTTGGGGTCTAGCGGGAGTGTCGAGCAGTACTTC. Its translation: CASSLGSSGSVEQYF.

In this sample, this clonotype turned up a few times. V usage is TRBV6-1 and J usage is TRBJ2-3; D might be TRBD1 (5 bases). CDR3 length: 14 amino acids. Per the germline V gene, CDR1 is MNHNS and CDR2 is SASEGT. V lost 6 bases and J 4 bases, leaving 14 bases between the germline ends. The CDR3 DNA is TGTGCCAGCAGCAGGGCAGGGATCGCAGATACGCAGTATTTT. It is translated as CASSRAGIADTQYF.

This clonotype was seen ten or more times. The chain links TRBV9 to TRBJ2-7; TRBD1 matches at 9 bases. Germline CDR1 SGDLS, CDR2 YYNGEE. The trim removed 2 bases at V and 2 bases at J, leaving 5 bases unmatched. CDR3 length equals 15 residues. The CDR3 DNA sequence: TGTGCCAGCAGCGTTACAGGGGGCCCTACCTACGAGCAGTACTTC. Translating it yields CASSVTGGPTYEQYF.

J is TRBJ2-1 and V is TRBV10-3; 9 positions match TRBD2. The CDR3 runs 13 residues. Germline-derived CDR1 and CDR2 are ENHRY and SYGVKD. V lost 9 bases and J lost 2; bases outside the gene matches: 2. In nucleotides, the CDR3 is TGTGCCATTGCGGGGGGGCCCTACAATGAGCAGTTCTTC. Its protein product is CAIAGGPYNEQFF.

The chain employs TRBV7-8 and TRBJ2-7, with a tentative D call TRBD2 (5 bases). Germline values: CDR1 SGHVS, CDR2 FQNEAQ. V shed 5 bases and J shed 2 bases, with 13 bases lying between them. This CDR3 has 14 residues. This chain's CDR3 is CASSERSTAYEQYF. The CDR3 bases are TGTGCCAGCAGCGAGCGGTCCACAGCCTACGAGCAGTACTTC.

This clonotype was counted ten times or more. The CDR3 DNA sequence: TGTGCCAGCAGTGGGACACTTGACCAAGAGACCCAGTACTTC. This translates into CASSGTLDQETQYF. This sequence joins TRBV12-3 or TRBV12-4 and TRBJ2-5, with a tentative D call TRBD1 (6 bases). The ends were cut back, 5 bases at V and 0 bases at J, with 10 bases in the middle. This CDR3 comprises 14 residues.

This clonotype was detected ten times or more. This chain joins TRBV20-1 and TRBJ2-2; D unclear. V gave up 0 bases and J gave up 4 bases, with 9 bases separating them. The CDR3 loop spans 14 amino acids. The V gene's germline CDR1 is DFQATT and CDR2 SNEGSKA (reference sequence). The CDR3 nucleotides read TGCAGTGCTAGAGATCCCCGTGGCACCGGGGAGCTGTTTTTT. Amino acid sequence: CSARDPRGTGELFF.

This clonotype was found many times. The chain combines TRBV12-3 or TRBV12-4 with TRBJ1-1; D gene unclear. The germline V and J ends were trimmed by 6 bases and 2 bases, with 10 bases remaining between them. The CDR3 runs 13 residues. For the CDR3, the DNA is TGTGCCAGCAGCCTACAGCTAAACACTGAAGCTTTCTTT. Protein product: CASSLQLNTEAFF.

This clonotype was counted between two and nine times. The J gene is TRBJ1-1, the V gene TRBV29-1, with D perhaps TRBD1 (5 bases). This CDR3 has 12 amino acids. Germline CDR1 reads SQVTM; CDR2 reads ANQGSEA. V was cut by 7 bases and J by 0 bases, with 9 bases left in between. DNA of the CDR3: TGCAGCGGAGCAGGGATGAACACTGAAGCTTTCTTT. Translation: CSGAGMNTEAFF.

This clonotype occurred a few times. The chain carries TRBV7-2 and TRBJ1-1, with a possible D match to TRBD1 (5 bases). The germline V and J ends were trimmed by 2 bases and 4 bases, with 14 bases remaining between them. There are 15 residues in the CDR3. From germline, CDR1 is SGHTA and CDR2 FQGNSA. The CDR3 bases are TGTGCCAGCAGCTTACCCCGCGGGGGATTCACTGAAGCTTTCTTT. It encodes CASSLPRGGFTEAFF. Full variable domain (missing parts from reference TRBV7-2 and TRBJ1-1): GAGVSQSPSNKVTEKGKDVELRCDPISGHTALYWYRQSLGQGLEFLIYFQGNSAPDKSGLPSDRFSAERTGGSVSTLTIQRTQQEDSAVYLCASSLPRGGFTEAFFGQGTRLTVV.

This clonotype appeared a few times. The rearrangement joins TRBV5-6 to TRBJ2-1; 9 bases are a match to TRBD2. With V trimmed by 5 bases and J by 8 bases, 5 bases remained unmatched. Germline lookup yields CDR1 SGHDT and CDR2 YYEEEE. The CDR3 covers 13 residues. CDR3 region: CASRASGIYEQFF. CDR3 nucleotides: TGTGCCAGCAGGGCTAGCGGGATTTATGAGCAGTTCTTC.

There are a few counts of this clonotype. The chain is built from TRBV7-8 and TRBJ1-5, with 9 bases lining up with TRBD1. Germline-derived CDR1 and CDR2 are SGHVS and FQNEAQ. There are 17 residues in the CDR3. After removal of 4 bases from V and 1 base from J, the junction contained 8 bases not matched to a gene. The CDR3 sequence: CASSSEGQGQSNQPQHF. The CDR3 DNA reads TGTGCCAGCAGCTCCGAAGGACAGGGGCAGAGCAATCAGCCCCAGCATTTT. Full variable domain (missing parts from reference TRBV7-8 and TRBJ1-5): GAGVSQSPRYKVAKRGQDVALRCDPISGHVSLFWYQQALGQGPEFLTYFQNEAQLDKSGLPSDRFFAERPEGSVSTLKIQRTQQEDSAVYLCASSSEGQGQSNQPQHFGDGTRLSIL.

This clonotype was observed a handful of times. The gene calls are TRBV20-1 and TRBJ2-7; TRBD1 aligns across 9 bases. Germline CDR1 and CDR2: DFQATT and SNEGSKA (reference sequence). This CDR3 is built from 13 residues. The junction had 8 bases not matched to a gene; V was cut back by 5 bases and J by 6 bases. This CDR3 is CSAGLQGAGEQYF. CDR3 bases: TGCAGTGCTGGACTACAGGGGGCTGGCGAGCAGTACTTC.

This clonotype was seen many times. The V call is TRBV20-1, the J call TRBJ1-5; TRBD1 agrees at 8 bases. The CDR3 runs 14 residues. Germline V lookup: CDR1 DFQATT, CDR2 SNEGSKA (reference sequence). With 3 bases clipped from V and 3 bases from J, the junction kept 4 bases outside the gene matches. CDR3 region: CSASFRGLNQPQHF. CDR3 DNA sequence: TGCAGTGCTAGTTTCAGGGGGCTCAATCAGCCCCAGCATTTT.

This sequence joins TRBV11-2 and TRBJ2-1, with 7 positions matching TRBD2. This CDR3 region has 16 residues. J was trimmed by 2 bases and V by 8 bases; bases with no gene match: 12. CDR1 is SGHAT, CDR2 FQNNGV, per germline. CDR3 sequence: CASGAIWGGTYNEQFF. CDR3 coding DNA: TGTGCCAGCGGCGCCATATGGGGGGGAACCTACAATGAGCAGTTCTTC.

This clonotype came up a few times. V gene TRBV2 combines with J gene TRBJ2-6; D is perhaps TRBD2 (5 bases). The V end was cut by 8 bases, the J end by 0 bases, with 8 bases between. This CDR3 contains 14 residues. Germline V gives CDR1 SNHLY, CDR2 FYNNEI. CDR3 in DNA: TGTGCCAGCGTGAGGGACTCTGGGGCCAACGTCCTGACTTTC. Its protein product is CASVRDSGANVLTF.

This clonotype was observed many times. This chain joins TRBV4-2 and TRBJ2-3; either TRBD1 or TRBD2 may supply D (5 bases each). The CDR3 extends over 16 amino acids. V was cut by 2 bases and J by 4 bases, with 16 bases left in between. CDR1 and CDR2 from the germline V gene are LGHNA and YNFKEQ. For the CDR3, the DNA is TGTGCCAGCAGCCAACTTTCGGGGCGAGGCGCAGATACGCAGTATTTT. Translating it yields CASSQLSGRGADTQYF.

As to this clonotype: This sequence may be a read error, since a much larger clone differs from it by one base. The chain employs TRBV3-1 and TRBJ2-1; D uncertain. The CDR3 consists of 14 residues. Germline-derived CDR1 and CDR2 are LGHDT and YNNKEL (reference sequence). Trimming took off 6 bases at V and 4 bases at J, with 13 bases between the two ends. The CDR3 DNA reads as TGTGCCAGCAGTCCCTTGCGATTGTACAATGAGCAGTTCTTC. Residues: CASSPLRLYNEQFF.

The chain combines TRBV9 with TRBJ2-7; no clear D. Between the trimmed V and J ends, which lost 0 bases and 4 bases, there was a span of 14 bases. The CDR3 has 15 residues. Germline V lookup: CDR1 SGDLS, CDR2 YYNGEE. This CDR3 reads CASSVGAVVGYEQYF. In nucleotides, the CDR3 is TGTGCCAGCAGCGTAGGGGCGGTCGTGGGGTACGAGCAGTACTTC.

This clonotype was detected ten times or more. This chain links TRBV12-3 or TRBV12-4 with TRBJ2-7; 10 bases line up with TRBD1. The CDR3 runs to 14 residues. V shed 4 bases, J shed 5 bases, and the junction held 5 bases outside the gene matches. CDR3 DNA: TGTGCCAGCAGTTCTCGGGACAGGGGCCACGAGCAGTACTTC. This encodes CASSSRDRGHEQYF.

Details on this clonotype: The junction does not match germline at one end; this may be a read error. Here the CDR3 DNA reads TGTGCCAGCAGCTTAGCGGGGGAGCAAAAAAATGAGCAGTTCTTC. Protein sequence: CASSLAGEQKNEQFF. This chain links TRBV12-3 or TRBV12-4 with TRBJ2-1; 9 nucleotides agree with TRBD2. This CDR3 comprises 15 residues.

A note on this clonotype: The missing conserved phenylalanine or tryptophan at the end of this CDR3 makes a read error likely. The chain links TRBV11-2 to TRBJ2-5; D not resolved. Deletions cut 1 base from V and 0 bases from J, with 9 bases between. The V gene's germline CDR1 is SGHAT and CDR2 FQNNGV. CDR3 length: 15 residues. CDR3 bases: TGTGCCAGCAGCTTAGCGCCCAAGTACCAAGAGACCCAGTACTAC. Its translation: CASSLAPKYQETQYY.